This record looks at one T cell receptor (beta chain) sequence and its context. What it binds is unknown. A multiplex PCR was run with 60 Vbeta primers and 13 Jbeta primers. Assay: immunoSEQ multiplex PCR; the TCRdb copy retains only in-frame clones and omits some. Here the sample spans 120,000 to 150,000 clones, 65% to 90% being singletons. These data belong to a study of cytomegalovirus exposure and HLA in healthy donors. Study outcomes and limitations: Other equally common chains were less clonally expanded than HLA-associated TCR beta chains, a later analysis showed.

Germline V gene lookup returns CDR1 GTSNPN and CDR2 SVGIG (reference sequence). CDR3 length: 11 residues. V was clipped by 5 bases and J by 5 bases, with 9 bases between them. Specimen: PBMCs. The clonotype was recovered from a female donor in good health and CMV-seronegative. This chain joins TRBV30 and TRBJ1-1; the D gene is possibly TRBD1 (6 bases). In DNA form, the CDR3 reads TGTGCCTGGGGGACAACAACTGAAGCTTTCTTT. Translating it yields CAWGTTTEAFF.